The 15 T cell receptor beta chains given below trace back to one sample, sequenced in a study of Graves' ophthalmopathy and Graves' hyperthyroidism. The sequenced template was RNA, covering the TCR beta CDR3 region. Investigators did first-round RT-PCR with HTBI primers, then second-round multiplex PCR. Each CDR3 protein gets one entry after TCRdb re-called the multiplex PCR reads with MiXCR. The sample has approximately 1.2 million distinct CDR3 sequences, about 36% seen once. Specimen: peripheral blood or thyroid tissue (not recorded which). The receptor set was obtained from an adult man with Graves' hyperthyroidism.

The V and J genes are TRBV29-1 and TRBJ2-2; D is uncertain. V was clipped by 6 bases and J by 2 bases, with 13 bases between them. Germline-derived CDR1 and CDR2 are SQVTM and ANQGSEA. The CDR3 is 14 residues long. CDR3 coding DNA: TGCAGCGTGACGATTCGACACAACACCGGGGAGCTGTTTTTT. This codes for CSVTIRHNTGELFF.

This clonotype was counted at least ten times. The chain couples TRBV9 to TRBJ1-1; 11 positions match TRBD1. In germline, CDR1 is SGDLS, CDR2 YYNGEE. This CDR3 is 15 amino acids long. Germline trimming cut 0 bases from V and 4 bases from J; bases unmatched to any gene: 2. The CDR3 DNA is TGTGCCAGCAGCGTAGCTGGGACAGGGGGCACTGAAGCTTTCTTT. Translated: CASSVAGTGGTEAFF.

The table lists this clonotype with many counts. This chain joins TRBV7-3 and TRBJ2-2; unclear D gene. The CDR3 contains 15 residues. Germline V CDR1 and CDR2: SGHTA, FQGTGA. V lost 3 bases and J lost 1, with 9 bases in between. In DNA, the CDR3 is TGTGCCAGCAGCTTGGTTCCCCTGAACACCGGGGAGCTGTTTTTT. This codes for CASSLVPLNTGELFF.

As concerns this clonotype: A read error is likely, as this CDR3 ends without the conserved phenylalanine or tryptophan. It is unclear where the CDR3 begins or ends on the DNA, so no DNA is shown, and the CDR3 is as TCRdb lists it. The V and J genes are TRBV7-6 and TRBJ2-7. Germline V CDR1 and CDR2: SGHVS, FNYEAQ. The CDR3 length equals 8 residues, ends included. The CDR3 protein is CASSQFMD.

Of note for this clonotype: Compared with germline, one end of the junction differs, possibly owing to a read error. This sequence joins TRBV20-1 and TRBJ1-2; TRBD1 matches at 7 bases. This CDR3 contains 15 residues. Germline lookup yields CDR1 DFQATT and CDR2 SNEGSKA (reference sequence). For the CDR3, the DNA is TGCAGTGCTGCGGGGGCGACAGGGAGCAACTATGGCTACACCTTT. Translation gives CSAAGATGSNYGYTF.

The chain carries TRBV9 and TRBJ2-5; 7 bases align to TRBD2. V lost 3 bases to trimming and J lost 1 base; unmatched junction nucleotides: 6. Per germline, CDR1 SGDLS and CDR2 YYNGEE. This CDR3 has 15 residues. As DNA, the CDR3 is TGTGCCAGCAGCGGGGGGGGGGTTGGCCAAGAGACCCAGTACTTC. Its translation is CASSGGGVGQETQYF. The full variable domain, its missing parts supplied by reference TRBV9 and TRBJ2-5, is DSGVTQTPKHLITATGQRVTLRCSPRSGDLSVYWYQQSLDQGLQFLIQYYNGEERAKGNILERFSAQQFPDLHSELNLSSLELGDSALYFCASSGGGVGQETQYFGPGTRLLVL.

V and J are TRBV25-1 and TRBJ2-1; 7 nucleotides agree with TRBD2. V lost 3 bases and J lost 2; bases outside the gene matches: 4. The CDR3 is 15 residues long. Germline V gene lookup returns CDR1 MGHDK and CDR2 SYGVNS. This CDR3 is CASSDAGVTYNEQFF. The DNA for the CDR3 is TGTGCCAGCAGTGACGCGGGGGTGACCTACAATGAGCAGTTCTTC.

In this sample, this clonotype turned up a few times. This chain uses TRBV6-6 with TRBJ2-7, with D perhaps being TRBD1 or TRBD2 (5 bases each). The germline CDR1 and CDR2 sequences are MNHNY and SVGAGI (reference sequence). This CDR3 is 16 amino acids long. Trimming left V 0 bases short and J 3 bases short, with 15 bases between. CDR3 nucleotides: TGTGCCAGCAGTTACTCGAGTGGGACCCCCGGCTACGAGCAGTACTTC. This translates into CASSYSSGTPGYEQYF.

On this clonotype itself: Relative to the germline gene, one junction end is altered; a read error may explain this. The chain recombines TRBV7-9 with TRBJ2-5; 8 nucleotides line up with TRBD1. The germline V gene encodes CDR1 SEHNR and CDR2 FQNEAQ (reference sequence). The CDR3 is 14 amino acids. For the CDR3, the DNA is TGTGACAGCAGGGACTCGACAGGGGCAGAGACCCAGTACTTC. Its translation: CDSRDSTGAETQYF. The full variable domain, completed using reference TRBV7-9 and TRBJ2-5, is DTGVSQNPRHKITKRGQNVTFRCDPISEHNRLYWYRQTLGQGPEFLTYFQNEAQLEKSRLLSDRFSAERPKGSFSTLEIQRTEQGDSAMYLCDSRDSTGAETQYFGPGTRLLVL.

This clonotype has ten or more counts. This rearrangement joins TRBV7-9 to TRBJ2-7; 7 bases agree with TRBD1. Germline V gives CDR1 SEHNR, CDR2 FQNEAQ (reference sequence). The CDR3 covers 16 residues. Trimming at V came to 5 bases and at J to 0 bases, leaving 10 bases not matched to a gene. CDR3 coding DNA: TGTGCCAGCAGCGATGACAGGGCCCAGAGCTCCTACGAGCAGTACTTC. The encoded protein is CASSDDRAQSSYEQYF.

This clonotype came up many times. The chain employs TRBV5-6 and TRBJ1-2, with D tentatively TRBD1 (6 bases). CDR1 is SGHDT and CDR2 is YYEEEE in the germline V gene. Between the trimmed V and J ends, which lost 3 bases and 7 bases, there was a span of 10 bases. The CDR3 sequence is 12 residues long. CDR3 loop: CASSSGHPGYTF. The CDR3 DNA reads as TGTGCCAGCAGCTCGGGACATCCTGGCTACACCTTC.

In its sample, this clonotype was seen many times. The J gene is TRBJ2-5, the V gene TRBV7-6; 10 nucleotides align to TRBD2. V gave up 1 base and J gave up 2 bases; unmatched junction bases: 4. There are 16 residues in the CDR3. Germline V gene sequence: CDR1 SGHVS, CDR2 FNYEAQ. CDR3 sequence reads: CASSLVLLAGQETQYF. The DNA for the CDR3 is TGTGCCAGCAGCTTAGTCTTACTAGCGGGGCAAGAGACCCAGTACTTC.

V is TRBV25-1 and J is TRBJ2-7, with 8 positions matching TRBD1. Germline V gene lookup returns CDR1 MGHDK and CDR2 SYGVNS. The CDR3 extends over 15 amino acids. Trimming removed 6 bases from V and 3 bases from J; junction bases left unmatched: 10. CDR3 region: CASSARGQVNYEQYF. In nucleotides, the CDR3 is TGTGCCAGCAGCGCCCGGGGACAGGTAAACTACGAGCAGTACTTC.

This clonotype was counted many times. V is TRBV4-1 and J is TRBJ2-7; D is uncertain. With 4 bases removed from V and 6 bases from J, the gap between germline ends came to 13 bases. CDR1 and CDR2 (germline): MGHRA, YSYEKL. The CDR3 covers 13 residues. This CDR3 is CASSPSFFIEQYF. Here the CDR3 DNA reads TGCGCCAGCAGCCCCTCATTTTTCATCGAGCAGTACTTC.

The chain uses TRBV5-1 and TRBJ2-7; perhaps TRBD1 as D (5 bases). Trimming pared 0 bases from V and 6 bases from J, leaving 16 bases between. The V gene's germline CDR1 is SGHRS and CDR2 YFSETQ. There are 15 residues in the CDR3. CDR3 in DNA: TGCGCCAGCAGCTTGGCTGGCGGATGGACATCCGAGCAGTACTTC. It encodes CASSLAGGWTSEQYF.